Listed here are 18 T cell receptor beta chains from one sample, sequenced in a study of PD-1 blockade in mismatch repair-deficient tumors. This table comes from immunoSEQ multiplex PCR, and its TCRdb copy is limited to in-frame clones, with some not included. The sample lists 60,000 to 65,000 clones, approximately 89% occurring once. The sample here was peripheral blood, taken 52 weeks after starting pembrolizumab. These receptors came from an adult with mismatch repair-deficient cancer.

V usage is TRBV23-1 and J usage is TRBJ2-2; TRBD2 matches at 12 bases. TRBV23-1 qualifies as an ORF whose function is uncertain. With 6 bases clipped from V and 0 bases from J, the junction kept 17 bases outside the gene matches. The CDR3 is made up of 21 amino acids. The CDR3 DNA reads as TGCGCCAGCAGCAAGATAGATCATCGACTAGCGGGAGCCCCGAACACCGGGGAGCTGTTTTTT. It yields the protein CASSKIDHRLAGAPNTGELFF.

J is TRBJ2-5 and V is TRBV7-9; 7 bases match TRBD1. Germline loops: CDR1 SEHNR, CDR2 FQNEAQ (reference sequence). The V segment lost 2 bases and the J segment 3 bases; nucleotides outside the gene matches: 9. This CDR3 has 16 residues. The CDR3 sequence: CASSLRNRGPKETQYF. The CDR3 DNA is TGTGCCAGCAGCTTAAGAAACAGGGGACCGAAAGAGACCCAGTACTTC.

This sequence joins TRBV7-9 and TRBJ2-6; D not certain. Germline CDR1 reads SEHNR; CDR2 reads FQNEAQ (reference sequence). The CDR3 totals 15 residues. V was cut by 2 bases and J by 3 bases, with 8 bases left in between. The CDR3 nucleotides read TGTGCCAGCAGCTTAACTCTCGGTGGGGCCAACGTCCTGACTTTC. Residues: CASSLTLGGANVLTF.

The chain recombines TRBV11-2 with TRBJ2-2; D is possibly TRBD2 (5 bases). CDR3 length: 11 residues. Trimming cost V 11 bases and J 7 bases, with 11 bases left between them. Germline CDR1 is SGHAT and CDR2 is FQNNGV. The CDR3 protein is CASNEGGELFF. CDR3 in DNA: TGTGCCTCAAATGAGGGCGGGGAGCTGTTTTTT.

This clone was seen more than once but under ten times. The rearrangement links TRBV6-5 to TRBJ2-1; D call uncertain. This CDR3 region has 15 residues. Germline CDR1 MNHEY, CDR2 SVGAGI. The V end was cut by 0 bases, the J end by 9 bases, with 15 bases between. Written as DNA, the CDR3 is TGTGCCAGCAGTTACTCGGCGGCAGCGCTCGGTGAGCAGTTCTTC. Encoded protein: CASSYSAAALGEQFF.

V gene TRBV7-9 combines with J gene TRBJ2-7, with TRBD2 matching over 14 bases. Germline lookup yields CDR1 SEHNR and CDR2 FQNEAQ (reference sequence). This CDR3 region has 17 residues. The trim removed 2 bases at V and 4 bases at J, leaving 7 bases unmatched. The DNA for the CDR3 is TGTGCCAGCAGCTTATACGGGACTAGCGGGAGTAGGTACGAGCAGTACTTC. Translation gives CASSLYGTSGSRYEQYF.

This chain connects TRBV30 to TRBJ1-5, with TRBD1 as a possible D gene (5 bases). Per germline, CDR1 GTSNPN and CDR2 SVGIG (reference sequence). Trimming removed 0 bases at V and 6 bases at J, with 12 bases between. The CDR3 contains 14 residues. The CDR3 DNA reads TGTGCCTGGAGTGTACAGGCAGGGAGTCAGCCCCAGCATTTT. Translating gives CAWSVQAGSQPQHF.

The chain links TRBV6-6 to TRBJ2-1; 11 nucleotides match TRBD1. Germline V CDR1 and CDR2: MNHNY, SVGAGI (reference sequence). V was pared by 6 bases and J by 6 bases, with 10 bases of the junction left unmatched. CDR3 size: 16 residues. This CDR3 reads CASSRTGTGGINEQFF. CDR3 nucleotide sequence: TGTGCCAGCAGCAGAACCGGGACAGGGGGGATCAATGAGCAGTTCTTC.

The chain recombines TRBV28 with TRBJ2-3; TRBD2 agrees at 8 bases. The CDR3 has 16 amino acids. Germline assignment: CDR1 MDHEN and CDR2 SYDVKM. V was pared by 6 bases and J by 5 bases, with 13 bases of the junction left unmatched. The CDR3 sequence is CASRFSSGSRGDTQYF. The CDR3 bases are TGTGCCAGCAGATTTAGCAGCGGGAGTAGGGGAGATACGCAGTATTTT.

The chain couples TRBV7-2 to TRBJ2-3; tentatively, D is TRBD2 (6 bases). The ends were cut back, 7 bases at V and 6 bases at J, with 11 bases in the middle. The CDR3 totals 12 residues. Germline V CDR1 and CDR2: SGHTA, FQGNSA. CDR3 residues: CASTPSGDTQYF. As DNA, the CDR3 is TGTGCCAGCACCCCCAGCGGGGATACGCAGTATTTT.

The chain links TRBV9 to TRBJ2-7, with no clear D. CDR3 length: 14 residues. Germline CDR1 SGDLS, CDR2 YYNGEE. Trimming took 0 bases from V and 0 from J, leaving 7 bases between them. As DNA, the CDR3 is TGTGCCAGCAGCGTAGCTTCAGGCTCCTACGAGCAGTACTTC. It is translated as CASSVASGSYEQYF.

The CDR3 region is CASRTTGGDGYTF. In DNA, the CDR3 is TGTGCCAGCAGGACGACAGGGGGTGATGGCTACACCTTC. The J gene is TRBJ1-2, the V gene TRBV28; the match to TRBD1 covers 9 bases. V was clipped by 6 bases and J by 6 bases; unmatched bases: 5. In germline, CDR1 is MDHEN, CDR2 SYDVKM. The CDR3 has 13 amino acids.

This clone is a singleton in its sample. The gene calls are TRBV5-5 and TRBJ1-4; 7 nucleotides match TRBD1. With V trimmed by 4 bases and J by 8 bases, 5 bases remained unmatched. CDR1 and CDR2 from the germline V gene are SGHKS and YYEKEE (reference sequence). The CDR3 runs 13 residues. The CDR3 sequence: CASSKTGEEKLFF. CDR3 DNA: TGTGCCAGCAGCAAAACAGGGGAGGAAAAACTGTTTTTT.

The CDR3 bases are TGTGCCAGCAGTCCTGTCATTACGGGGGACGAGCAGTTCTTC. This sequence encodes CASSPVITGDEQFF. The chain combines TRBV7-9 with TRBJ2-1; perhaps TRBD2 as D (6 bases). Trimming stripped 6 bases from V and 10 bases from J, with 19 bases between. The CDR3 is 14 amino acids. Germline CDR1 SEHNR, CDR2 FQNEAQ (reference sequence).

V gene TRBV19 combines with J gene TRBJ2-1; the match to TRBD2 covers 13 bases. This CDR3 has 17 residues. Trimming at V came to 1 base and at J to 3 bases, leaving 3 bases not matched to a gene. CDR1 is LNHDA, CDR2 SQIVND, per germline (reference sequence). The CDR3 protein is CASSIALAGGGYNEQFF. The CDR3 DNA reads TGTGCCAGTAGTATAGCACTAGCGGGAGGGGGCTACAATGAGCAGTTCTTC.

The J gene is TRBJ2-7, the V gene TRBV19, with TRBD1 matching 7 bases. The V gene's germline CDR1 is LNHDA and CDR2 SQIVND (reference sequence). The CDR3 totals 13 residues. V shed 3 bases and J 3 bases; nucleotides not matched to a gene: 2. The CDR3 loop reads CASSIRQGYEQYF. CDR3 bases: TGTGCCAGTAGTATTAGACAGGGCTACGAGCAGTACTTC.

The gene calls are TRBV11-3 and TRBJ2-7, with D possibly matching TRBD1 (6 bases). The V gene lost 5 bases and the J gene lost 3 bases, with 17 bases spanning the gap. Germline V gene data show CDR1 as SGHNT and CDR2 as YENEEA. The CDR3 has 15 amino acids. Here the CDR3 DNA reads TGTGCCAGCAGCAATGACAGGACTCCTCTCTACGAGCAGTACTTC. It is translated as CASSNDRTPLYEQYF.

V gene TRBV5-1 combines with J gene TRBJ1-2; a weak D match, TRBD1 (6 bases). Trimming left V 4 bases short and J 5 bases short, with 18 bases between. Germline assignment: CDR1 SGHRS and CDR2 YFSETQ. The CDR3 runs to 15 residues. The CDR3 region has the DNA TGCGCCAGCAGCCCGGGACATACTTCAGGATATGGCTACACCTTC. Its protein product is CASSPGHTSGYGYTF.